A single sample is the source of the 3 T cell receptor beta chains below, sequenced in a study of cytomegalovirus exposure and HLA in healthy donors. Researchers ran the PCR with 60 Vbeta and 13 Jbeta primers. TCRdb's table, derived via immunoSEQ multiplex PCR, lists solely in-frame clones and lacks some. The sample includes 110,000 to 150,000 clones, 80% of them seen just once. Sequenced: PBMCs. All receptors come from a female donor in good health and CMV-seronegative.

The chain is built from TRBV7-9 and TRBJ1-1; a weak D match, TRBD1 (6 bases). V was shortened by 11 bases and J by 1 base, with 17 bases between the two germline ends. Germline CDR1 and CDR2: SEHNR and FQNEAQ (reference sequence). The CDR3 consists of 14 residues. The CDR3 loop reads CAGGRVSGNTEAFF. Here the CDR3 DNA reads TGTGCCGGGGGCAGGGTGAGTGGGAACACTGAAGCTTTCTTT.

The chain couples TRBV28 to TRBJ2-6; D may be TRBD2 (6 bases). CDR3 length equals 18 residues. Germline CDR1 is MDHEN and CDR2 is SYDVKM. Trimming took 5 bases from V and 2 from J, leaving 19 bases between them. The CDR3 loop reads CASSPWGGRVTGANVLTF. CDR3 sequence (DNA): TGTGCCAGCAGTCCCTGGGGAGGAAGGGTCACTGGGGCCAACGTCCTGACTTTC. Looking up the rest from reference TRBV28 and TRBJ2-6 gives the full variable domain: DVKVTQSSRYLVKRTGEKVFLECVQDMDHENMFWYRQDPGLGLRLIYFSYDVKMKEKGDIPEGYSVSREKKERFSLILESASTNQTSMYLCASSPWGGRVTGANVLTFGAGSRLTVL.

V usage is TRBV7-9 and J usage is TRBJ1-1; D is unresolved. Trimming cost V 5 bases and J 3 bases, with 16 bases left between them. CDR3 size: 15 residues. Per the germline V gene, CDR1 is SEHNR and CDR2 is FQNEAQ (reference sequence). CDR3 sequence: CASSVRPGEDTEAFF. CDR3 sequence (DNA): TGTGCCAGCAGCGTACGGCCGGGAGAGGACACTGAAGCTTTCTTT.